These 16 T cell receptor beta chains came from one sample sequenced in a study of blood T cell repertoires in COVID-19. Assay: immunoSEQ multiplex PCR; the TCRdb copy retains only in-frame clones and omits some. The table has approximately 360,000 clones, around 87% seen once. Sequences were obtained from PBMCs or T cells enriched from blood (not recorded which). The receptors here all came from a man aged 40-55 years in a cohort exposed to, infected with or recovered from COVID-19 (not recorded which).

V usage is TRBV6-5 and J usage is TRBJ1-5; D ambiguous. Looked up from germline, CDR1 is MNHEY and CDR2 is SVGAGI. The CDR3 length is 15 residues. Trimming shortened V by 8 bases and J by 2 bases, and 16 bases separated the two germline ends. CDR3 nucleotides: TGTGCCAGCGGGCGTGGGTCTGGTGGCAATCAGCCCCAGCATTTT. Amino acid sequence: CASGRGSGGNQPQHF.

This rearrangement joins TRBV5-4 to TRBJ1-6; 8 nucleotides align to TRBD1. J lost 7 bases, V lost 5 bases, and 5 bases had no gene match. CDR3 length equals 14 residues. Germline V gives CDR1 SGHNT, CDR2 YYREEE (reference sequence). DNA for the CDR3: TGTGCCAGCAGTCGACAGGGGCTCAATTCACCCCTCCACTTT. Amino acids: CASSRQGLNSPLHF.

The V gene is TRBV3-1 (or the pseudogene TRBV3-2), the J gene TRBJ2-7; 10 bases fit TRBD2. CDR1 LGHDT and CDR2 YNNKEL come from the germline V gene (reference sequence). The CDR3 loop spans 15 amino acids. Germline trimming cut 4 bases from V and 3 bases from J; bases unmatched to any gene: 6. CDR3 in amino acids: CASSLLAGGLYEQYF. CDR3 nucleotides: TGTGCCAGCAGCCTTTTAGCGGGAGGTCTCTACGAGCAGTACTTC.

Worth noting for this clone: Other DNA variants within this sample encode the same CDR3. The V call is TRBV19, the J call TRBJ2-1; 8 bases are shared with TRBD2. The CDR3 totals 15 residues. The J segment lost 0 bases and the V segment lost 3 bases, leaving 1 base of the junction unmatched. Germline lookup yields CDR1 LNHDA and CDR2 SQIVND (reference sequence). CDR3 bases: TGTGCCAGTAGTATCAGCGGGAGCTCCTACAATGAGCAGTTCTTC. Translated, it gives CASSISGSSYNEQFF.

The chain couples TRBV7-2 to TRBJ2-7, with 12 bases fitting TRBD2. V was pared by 5 bases and J by 4 bases, with 6 bases of the junction left unmatched. The length of the CDR3 is 15 residues. Germline V gene sequence: CDR1 SGHTA, CDR2 FQGNSA. CDR3 nucleotide sequence: TGTGCCAGCAGCCTTCGGACTAGCGGGAAGTACGAGCAGTACTTC. Translation: CASSLRTSGKYEQYF.

The CDR3 sequence is CASSFSEYGYTF. Here the CDR3 DNA reads TGTGCCAGCAGTTTCTCGGAGTATGGCTACACCTTC. V usage is TRBV28 and J usage is TRBJ1-2, with D unresolved. This CDR3 is built from 12 residues. Germline V gene lookup returns CDR1 MDHEN and CDR2 SYDVKM. V dropped 3 bases and J dropped 5 bases, with 7 bases sitting between them.

The J gene is TRBJ1-1, the V gene TRBV9; the D gene is possibly TRBD1 (5 bases). This CDR3 spans 13 amino acids. The V gene lost 6 bases and the J gene lost 3 bases, with 12 bases spanning the gap. Germline V CDR1 and CDR2: SGDLS, YYNGEE. CDR3 protein: CASTLGGDTEAFF. DNA for the CDR3: TGTGCCAGCACCCTCGGGGGTGACACTGAAGCTTTCTTT.

The sample holds one count of this clone. V usage is TRBV6-5 and J usage is TRBJ1-1; D unclear. The V gene's germline CDR1 is MNHEY and CDR2 SVGAGI. V was trimmed by 4 bases and J by 6 bases, leaving 18 bases between them. The CDR3 loop spans 15 amino acids. DNA for the CDR3: TGTGCCAGCAGTTCCATCCAAGACGGAGGCTCTGAAGCTTTCTTT. This gives the protein CASSSIQDGGSEAFF.

The chain has TRBV4-1 and TRBJ2-7; 7 bases are a match to TRBD1. V shed 1 base, J shed 4 bases, and the junction held 4 bases outside the gene matches. The CDR3 is 14 residues long. Germline values: CDR1 MGHRA, CDR2 YSYEKL. The CDR3 DNA reads TGCGCCAGCAGCCAAGTAGACAGGGTGTACGAGCAGTACTTC. Residues: CASSQVDRVYEQYF.

The chain links TRBV3-1 (or the pseudogene TRBV3-2) to TRBJ2-7, with 8 bases fitting TRBD1. The CDR3 has 16 residues. The V and J ends lost 1 base and 6 bases, in that order; junction bases with no gene match: 11. Germline values: CDR1 LGHDT, CDR2 YNNKEL (reference sequence). The CDR3 here is CASSQVSLGTGREQYF. Written as DNA, the CDR3 is TGTGCCAGCAGCCAAGTGTCGCTAGGGACAGGTCGCGAGCAGTACTTC.

This clone was counted once. J is TRBJ2-7 and V is TRBV18; weak D call: TRBD2 (6 bases). This CDR3 is built from 15 residues. The V gene's germline CDR1 is KGHSH and CDR2 LQKENI. V shed 3 bases and J shed 4 bases, with 16 bases lying between them. The CDR3 here is CASSPGALGGYEQYF. For the CDR3, the DNA is TGTGCCAGCTCACCTGGCGCCTTGGGGGGATACGAGCAGTACTTC.

This clone appeared a few times. The rearrangement uses TRBV5-1 and TRBJ1-2; 8 bases are shared with TRBD1. CDR3 size: 15 residues. Looked up from germline, CDR1 is SGHRS and CDR2 is YFSETQ. V shed 0 bases, J shed 3 bases, and the junction held 4 bases outside the gene matches. The CDR3 DNA reads as TGCGCCAGCAGCTTGGATACAGGGGGATACTATGGCTACACCTTC. Encoded protein: CASSLDTGGYYGYTF.

This chain joins TRBV27 and TRBJ2-7; 8 nucleotides line up with TRBD1. V trimming: 5 bases; J trimming: 3 bases; junction bases outside the gene matches: 9. CDR1 and CDR2 from the germline V gene are MNHEY and SMNVEV (reference sequence). The CDR3 runs to 15 residues. CDR3 loop: CASSLGTGRVYEQYF. The CDR3 bases are TGTGCCAGCAGTCTTGGGACAGGTCGGGTCTACGAGCAGTACTTC.

The chain joins TRBV19 to TRBJ2-5; no firm D call. CDR1 LNHDA and CDR2 SQIVND come from the germline V gene (reference sequence). This CDR3 region has 14 residues. V was pared by 2 bases and J by 5 bases, with 12 bases between. The CDR3 sequence: CASSINQVGETQYF. In DNA form, the CDR3 reads TGTGCCAGTAGTATAAATCAGGTTGGGGAGACCCAGTACTTC.

This clone occurred once. The CDR3 region has the DNA TGTGCCAGCAGCCCCGGACAGGGGCGAACCGGGGAGCTGTTTTTT. This encodes CASSPGQGRTGELFF. The rearrangement links TRBV11-3 to TRBJ2-2; 9 bases align to TRBD1. CDR1 is SGHNT, CDR2 YENEEA, per germline. The trim removed 5 bases at V and 5 bases at J, leaving 6 bases unmatched. The CDR3 is 15 residues long.

The chain employs TRBV6-4 and TRBJ1-6; TRBD1 aligns across 10 bases. The CDR3 is made up of 18 amino acids. The V gene's germline CDR1 is MRHNA and CDR2 SNTAGT. The V and J ends lost 4 bases and 7 bases, in that order; junction bases with no gene match: 13. CDR3 sequence reads: CASSVQPSGTGVNSPLHF. The CDR3 DNA is TGTGCCAGCAGTGTACAACCCTCCGGGACAGGGGTAAATTCACCCCTCCACTTT.